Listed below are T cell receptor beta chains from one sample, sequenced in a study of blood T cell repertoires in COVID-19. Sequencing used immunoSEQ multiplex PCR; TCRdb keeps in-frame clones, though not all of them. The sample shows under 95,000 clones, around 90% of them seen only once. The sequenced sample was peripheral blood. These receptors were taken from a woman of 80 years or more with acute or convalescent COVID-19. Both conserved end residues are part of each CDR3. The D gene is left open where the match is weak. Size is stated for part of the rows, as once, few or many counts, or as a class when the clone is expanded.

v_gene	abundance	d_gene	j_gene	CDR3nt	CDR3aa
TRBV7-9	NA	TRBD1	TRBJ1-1	TGTGCCAGCAGCACGACAGGGCCTGAAGCTTTCTTT	CASSTTGPEAFF
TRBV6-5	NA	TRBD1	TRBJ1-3	TGTGCCAGCAGTCGACAGGGGGCTGGAAACACCATATATTTT	CASSRQGAGNTIYF
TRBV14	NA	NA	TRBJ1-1	TGTGCCAGCAGCCAAGGGAGTCCCACTGAAGCTTTCTTT	CASSQGSPTEAFF
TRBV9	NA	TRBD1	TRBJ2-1	TGTGCCAGCAGCCCTCGTCAGGGACAGTACAATGAGCAGTTCTTC	CASSPRQGQYNEQFF
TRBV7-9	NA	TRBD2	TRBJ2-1	TGTGCCAGCAGCCCCGGGACTAGCGAATACAATGAGCAGTTCTTC	CASSPGTSEYNEQFF
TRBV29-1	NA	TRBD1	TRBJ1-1	TGCAGCGCCGTGCAGGGGGTATGGACTGAAGCTTTCTTT	CSAVQGVWTEAFF
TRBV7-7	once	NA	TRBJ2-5	TGTGCTAGCAGCCCCTTCGGGAATCAAGAGACCCAGTACTTC	CASSPFGNQETQYF
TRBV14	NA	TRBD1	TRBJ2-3	TGTGCCAGCAGCTCCCGGACAGGGGGGGCAGATACGCAGTATTTT	CASSSRTGGADTQYF
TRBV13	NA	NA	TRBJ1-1	TGTGCCAGCAGCCGAGGGAAGATTAAGGACACTGAAGCTTTCTTT	CASSRGKIKDTEAFF
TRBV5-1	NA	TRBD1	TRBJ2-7	TGCGCCAGCAGCCCGGGGACCGGGACAGGGAACAACGAGCAGTACTTC	CASSPGTGTGNNEQYF
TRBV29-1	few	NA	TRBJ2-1	TGCAGCGTCGCAGGGGCAGGAGAGCAGTTCTTC	CSVAGAGEQFF
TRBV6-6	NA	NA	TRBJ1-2	TGTGCCAGCAGCCGAGGACAGACCTATGGCTACACCTTC	CASSRGQTYGYTF
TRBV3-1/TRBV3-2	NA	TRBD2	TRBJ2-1	TGTGCCAGCAGCCAAGATAGAACTAGCGGGTACAATGAGCAGTTCTTC	CASSQDRTSGYNEQFF
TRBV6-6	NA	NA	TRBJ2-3	TGTGCCAGCAGCCCTCCTACAGGGATGGGGACAGATACGCAGTATTTT	CASSPPTGMGTDTQYF
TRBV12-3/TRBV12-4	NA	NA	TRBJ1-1	TGTGCCAGCAGGGCAACAGGGTCCACTGAAGCTTTCTTT	CASRATGSTEAFF
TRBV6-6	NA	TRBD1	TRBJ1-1	TGTGCCAGCAGGCAGGGGGACACCAGGAACACTGAAGCTTTCTTT	CASRQGDTRNTEAFF
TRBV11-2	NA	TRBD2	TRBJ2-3	TGTGCCAGCAGCCCAAACGGTGGCGGGAGTTATGCAGATACGCAGTATTTT	CASSPNGGGSYADTQYF
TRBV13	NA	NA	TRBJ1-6	TGTGCCAGCAGCATACAGGGTCTGAATTCACCCCTCCACTTT	CASSIQGLNSPLHF
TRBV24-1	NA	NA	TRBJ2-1	TGTGCCACCAGTGATGAACAGGGCAATGAGCAGTTCTTC	CATSDEQGNEQFF
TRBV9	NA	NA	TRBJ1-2	TGTGCCAGCAGCCCCTCCGGGACTGACATCTATGGCTACACCTTC	CASSPSGTDIYGYTF
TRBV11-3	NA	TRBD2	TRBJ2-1	TGTGCCAGCAGCTTAGGGGTACTAGCGGGAGTCAACAATGAGCAGTTCTTC	CASSLGVLAGVNNEQFF
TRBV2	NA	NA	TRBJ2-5	TGTGCCAGCACCCAGGAACGTAAAGAGACCCAGTACTTC	CASTQERKETQYF
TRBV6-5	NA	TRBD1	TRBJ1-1	TGTGCCAGCAGCCGGGACAGGGAGACTGAAGCTTTCTTT	CASSRDRETEAFF
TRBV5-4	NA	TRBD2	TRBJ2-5	TGTGCCAGCGGACTAGCGGGAGGTGGGACCCAGTACTTC	CASGLAGGGTQYF
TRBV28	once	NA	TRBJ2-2	TGTGCCAGCACCTTTTTGCAGGGATCAGGGGGGGAGCTGTTTTTT	CASTFLQGSGGELFF
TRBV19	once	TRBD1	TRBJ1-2	TGTGCCAGTAGTATAGAGACAGGGGACTATGGCTACACCTTC	CASSIETGDYGYTF
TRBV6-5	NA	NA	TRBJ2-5	TGTGCCAGCCTCGAGCCGGGGGAACCCAAAGAGACCCAGTACTTC	CASLEPGEPKETQYF
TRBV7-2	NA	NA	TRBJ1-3	TGTGCCAGCAGCCGCCGGGGACACGCTATAAACACCATATATTTT	CASSRRGHAINTIYF
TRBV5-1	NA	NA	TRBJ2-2	TGCGCCAGCAGACCCCAGATCGACACCGGGGAGCTGTTTTTT	CASRPQIDTGELFF
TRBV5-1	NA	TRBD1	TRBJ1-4	TGCGCCAGCAGCCTGGGACAGGTTCTTAATGAAAAACTGTTTTTT	CASSLGQVLNEKLFF
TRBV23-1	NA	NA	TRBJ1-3	TGCGCCAGCAGTGGGCAGGCCGCCTCTGGAAACACCATATATTTT	CASSGQAASGNTIYF
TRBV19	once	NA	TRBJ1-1	TGTGCCAGTAGTATAACCCACAGGGAAGGAGCTTTCTTT	CASSITHREGAFF
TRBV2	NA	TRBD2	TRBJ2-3	TGTGCCAGCAGACGGACTAGCGGCCGCACAGATACGCAGTATTTT	CASRRTSGRTDTQYF
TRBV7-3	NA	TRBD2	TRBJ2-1	TGTGCCAGCAGCTCCGTAGCGGGGGTATACAATGAGCAGTTCTTC	CASSSVAGVYNEQFF
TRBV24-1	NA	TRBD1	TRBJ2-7	TGTGCCACGCCGGACAGGGGGCTCTACGAGCAGTACTTC	CATPDRGLYEQYF
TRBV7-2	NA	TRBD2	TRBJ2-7	TGTGCCAGCAGCTTAGCGACAAGCGGGGGTCTCGAGCAGTACTTC	CASSLATSGGLEQYF
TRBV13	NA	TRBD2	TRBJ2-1	TGTGCCAGCAGCAGCGGGGGGGCAGGTAATGAGCAGTTCTTC	CASSSGGAGNEQFF
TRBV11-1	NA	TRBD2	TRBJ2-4	TGTGCCAGCAGCTCCTCTAGCGGGGGGGCCAGAAACATTCAGTACTTC	CASSSSSGGARNIQYF
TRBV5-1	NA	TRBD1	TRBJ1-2	TGCGCCAGCCGACAGGGAGATAACTATGGCTACACCTTC	CASRQGDNYGYTF
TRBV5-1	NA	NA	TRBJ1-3	TGCGCCAGCAGCTTGGCGGACAGAGGAAACACCATATATTTT	CASSLADRGNTIYF
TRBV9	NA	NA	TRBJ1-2	TGTGCCAGCAGCCCCTTACAGGGAAATATCGGCTATGGCTACACCTTC	CASSPLQGNIGYGYTF
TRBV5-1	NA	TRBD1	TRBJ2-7	TGCGCCAGCAGCTTAATCCCCCCGGACAGGGGATTGAACGAGCAGTACTTC	CASSLIPPDRGLNEQYF
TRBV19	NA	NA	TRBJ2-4	TGTGCCAGTAGTACAGCACCCGGGACTAAAAACATTCAGTACTTC	CASSTAPGTKNIQYF
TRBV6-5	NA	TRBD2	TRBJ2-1	TGTGCCAGCATCCTACTAGCGGGAGGACCAGATGAGCAGTTCTTC	CASILLAGGPDEQFF
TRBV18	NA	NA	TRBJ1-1	TGTGCCAGCTCACCACCCCAGTACACTGAAGCTTTCTTT	CASSPPQYTEAFF
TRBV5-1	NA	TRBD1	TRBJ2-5	TGCGCCAGCAGCTTGGTAGCGACAGGGGGCCGGGAGACCCAGTACTTC	CASSLVATGGRETQYF
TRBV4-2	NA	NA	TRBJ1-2	TGTGCCAGCAGCCAAGACTCGGGGGATGGCTACACCTTC	CASSQDSGDGYTF
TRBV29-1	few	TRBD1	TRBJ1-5	TGCAGCGTCCGGGACAGTATTAATCAGCCCCAGCATTTT	CSVRDSINQPQHF
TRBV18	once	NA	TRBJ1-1	TGTGCCAGCTCACCACCTGGGGCCCCCACTGAAGCTTTCTTT	CASSPPGAPTEAFF
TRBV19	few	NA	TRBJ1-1	TGTGCCAGTAGTCTTGAGGGCGGGCGAGGAGCTTTCTTT	CASSLEGGRGAFF
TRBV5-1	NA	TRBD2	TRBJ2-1	TGCGCCAGCAGCCAGGGGCCGGGACTAGCGGTATACAATGAGCAGTTCTTC	CASSQGPGLAVYNEQFF
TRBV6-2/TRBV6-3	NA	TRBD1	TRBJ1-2	TGTGCCAGCAGTAAAACAGGGGGTAACGGCTACACCTTC	CASSKTGGNGYTF
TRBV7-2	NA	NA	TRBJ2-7	TGTGCCAGCAGCTTAGGGCCGGGGGAGGCCTACGAGCAGTACTTC	CASSLGPGEAYEQYF